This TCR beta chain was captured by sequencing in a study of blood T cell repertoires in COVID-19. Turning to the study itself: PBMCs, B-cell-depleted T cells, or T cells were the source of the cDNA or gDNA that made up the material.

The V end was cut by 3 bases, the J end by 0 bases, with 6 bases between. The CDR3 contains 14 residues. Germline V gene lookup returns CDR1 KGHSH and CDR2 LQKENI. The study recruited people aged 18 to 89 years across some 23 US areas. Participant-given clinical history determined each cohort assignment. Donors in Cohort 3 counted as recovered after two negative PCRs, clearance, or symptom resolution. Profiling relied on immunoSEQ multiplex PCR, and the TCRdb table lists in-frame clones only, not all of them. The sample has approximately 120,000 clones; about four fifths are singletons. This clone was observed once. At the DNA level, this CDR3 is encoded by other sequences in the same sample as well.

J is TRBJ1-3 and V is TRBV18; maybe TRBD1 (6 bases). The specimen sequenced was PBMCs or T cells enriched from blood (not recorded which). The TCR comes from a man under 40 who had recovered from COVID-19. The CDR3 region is CASSPDSSGNTIYF. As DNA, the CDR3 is TGTGCCAGCTCACCGGACAGCTCTGGAAACACCATATATTTT. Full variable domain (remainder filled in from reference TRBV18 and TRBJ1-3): NAGVMQNPRHLVRRRGQEARLRCSPMKGHSHVYWYRQLPEEGLKFMVYLQKENIIDESGMPKERFSAEFPKEGPSILRIQQVVRGDSAAYFCASSPDSSGNTIYFGEGSWLTVV.